This passage covers 22 T cell receptor beta chains from one sample sequenced in a study of blood T cell repertoires in COVID-19. Sequenced by immunoSEQ multiplex PCR; TCRdb stores in-frame clones only, minus some. The table lists roughly 200,000 clones, around 85% of them singletons. The source material was PBMCs or T cells enriched from blood (not recorded which). The source is a man between 40 and 49 years old who had recovered from COVID-19.

CDR3 nucleotides: TGTGCCAGCAGCTTAGAAAGCGGGATTGAGCAGTACTTC. This encodes CASSLESGIEQYF. This chain links TRBV11-3 with TRBJ2-7, with 7 bases aligning to TRBD2. V gave up 0 bases and J gave up 7 bases; unmatched junction bases: 3. Germline V lookup: CDR1 SGHNT, CDR2 YENEEA. The CDR3 sequence is 13 residues long.

Only a few counts were recorded for this clone. The chain has TRBV5-1 and TRBJ2-1; TRBD2 matches 13 bases. J lost 8 bases, V lost 0 bases, and 11 bases had no gene match. Germline V gene lookup returns CDR1 SGHRS and CDR2 YFSETQ. The CDR3 consists of 18 residues. The CDR3: CASSLVWTSGSISDEQFF. Written as DNA, the CDR3 is TGCGCCAGCAGCTTGGTTTGGACTAGCGGGAGTATCAGCGATGAGCAGTTCTTC.

This rearrangement joins TRBV18 to TRBJ1-1; TRBD1 matches 7 bases. Trimming cost V 4 bases and J 7 bases; bases outside gene matches: 12. Germline CDR1 and CDR2: KGHSH and LQKENI. The CDR3 contains 15 residues. CDR3 sequence (DNA): TGTGCCAGCTCACTCGCCAGAGGGGGCAACGGTGAAGCTTTCTTT. Its protein is CASSLARGGNGEAFF.

V usage is TRBV3-1 (or the pseudogene TRBV3-2) and J usage is TRBJ2-6, with TRBD1 matching over 7 bases. The germline V gene encodes CDR1 LGHDT and CDR2 YNNKEL (reference sequence). V lost 4 bases and J lost 4; bases outside the gene matches: 7. CDR3 length: 16 amino acids. The CDR3 DNA sequence: TGTGCCAGCAGCCGCCAAACAGGGGCCGGGGCCAACGTCCTGACTTTC. Translated, it gives CASSRQTGAGANVLTF.

This clone is a singleton in its sample. The rearrangement links TRBV12-3 or TRBV12-4 to TRBJ2-7; the D gene is possibly TRBD2 (6 bases). The CDR3 consists of 12 residues. V was cut by 7 bases and J by 4 bases, with 11 bases left in between. The CDR3 DNA reads as TGTGCCAGCACCCCGGGGGATTACGAGCAGTACTTC. This translates into CASTPGDYEQYF.

The CDR3 DNA reads as TGCGCCAGCAGCCCCGGACAGGGTGGCTATGGCTACACCTTC. Translated: CASSPGQGGYGYTF. The chain uses TRBV5-1 and TRBJ1-2; 8 bases are a match to TRBD1. This CDR3 region has 14 residues. Trimming cost V 4 bases and J 4 bases; bases outside gene matches: 6. Looked up from germline, CDR1 is SGHRS and CDR2 is YFSETQ.

In this sample, this clone turned up a few times. The chain uses TRBV10-1 and TRBJ2-1; D is unclear. CDR1 WNHNN and CDR2 SYGVQD come from the germline V gene (reference sequence). With 4 bases removed from V and 8 bases from J, the gap between germline ends came to 15 bases. CDR3 length: 14 residues. CDR3 residues: CASSGGGSLDEQFF. CDR3 nucleotide sequence: TGCGCCAGCAGTGGAGGCGGATCTCTCGATGAGCAGTTCTTC.

The V call is TRBV5-4, the J call TRBJ1-1; possibly TRBD1 for D (6 bases). There are 14 residues in the CDR3. The V and J ends lost 3 bases and 1 base respectively, with 10 bases between them. The germline gives CDR1 SGHNT, CDR2 YYREEE (reference sequence). The CDR3 nucleotides are TGTGCCAGCAGCTCGGGAGGGGGGAACACTGAAGCTTTCTTT. It encodes CASSSGGGNTEAFF.

Remarks on this clone: One junction end disagrees with the germline gene, perhaps due to a read error. The chain combines TRBV3-1 (or the pseudogene TRBV3-2) with TRBJ1-2; D not certain. The germline V gene encodes CDR1 LGHDT and CDR2 YNNKEL (reference sequence). CDR3 length: 13 amino acids. CDR3 DNA: TGTGCCAACAGCCAAGATGCGGGGAGCGGCTACACCTTC. Residues: CANSQDAGSGYTF.

The V gene is TRBV9, the J gene TRBJ1-1; TRBD1 is a possible D gene (5 bases). This CDR3 contains 16 residues. From germline, CDR1 is SGDLS and CDR2 YYNGEE. V was trimmed by 0 bases and J by 4 bases, leaving 16 bases between them. CDR3 residues: CASSVADDRKGTEAFF. For the CDR3, the DNA is TGTGCCAGCAGCGTAGCCGACGACAGAAAGGGCACTGAAGCTTTCTTT.

The chain combines TRBV5-6 with TRBJ1-4; D remains unclear. CDR3 length: 14 residues. Germline V lookup: CDR1 SGHDT, CDR2 YYEEEE. V was trimmed by 4 bases and J by 5 bases, leaving 12 bases between them. The CDR3 loop reads CASSQVRVNEKLFF. CDR3 bases: TGTGCCAGCAGCCAGGTCAGAGTGAATGAAAAACTGTTTTTT.

The CDR3 protein is CASRDGTGPGWGYTF. The DNA of the CDR3 is TGTGCCAGCAGGGACGGGACAGGACCAGGCTGGGGCTACACCTTC. The chain joins TRBV6-5 to TRBJ1-2, with 8 bases lining up with TRBD1. There are 15 residues in the CDR3. With 6 bases clipped from V and 8 bases from J, the junction kept 14 bases outside the gene matches. Per germline, CDR1 MNHEY and CDR2 SVGAGI.

The rearrangement uses TRBV5-1 and TRBJ1-3, with TRBD1 identical over 7 bases. CDR1 and CDR2 (germline): SGHRS, YFSETQ. The CDR3 spans 15 residues. V was clipped by 0 bases and J by 3 bases; unmatched bases: 3. The CDR3 spells CASSLAAGGGNTIYF. In DNA, the CDR3 is TGCGCCAGCAGCTTGGCAGCAGGGGGTGGAAACACCATATATTTT.

The CDR3 region is CAWGGATGNEKLFF. In nucleotides, the CDR3 is TGTGCCTGGGGGGGGGCGACCGGGAATGAAAAACTGTTTTTT. The rearrangement links TRBV30 to TRBJ1-4; TRBD1 might be the D (6 bases). CDR1 is GTSNPN, CDR2 SVGIG, per germline (reference sequence). The V end was cut by 5 bases, the J end by 5 bases, with 15 bases between. The CDR3 spans 14 residues.

The chain recombines TRBV5-5 with TRBJ2-7, with 8 nucleotides matching TRBD1. V lost 4 bases, J lost 5 bases, and 8 bases stayed unmatched. CDR1 is SGHKS, CDR2 YYEKEE, per germline (reference sequence). This CDR3 contains 14 residues. The CDR3 loop is CASSRQGWPDEQYF. For the CDR3, the DNA is TGTGCCAGCAGCCGACAGGGGTGGCCGGACGAGCAGTACTTC.

The CDR3 spells CASSTQRDWDTQYF. The CDR3, as DNA: TGTGCCAGCAGCACCCAGAGGGACTGGGATACGCAGTATTTT. The chain is built from TRBV21-1 and TRBJ2-3; TRBD2, as called in the table, went unchecked against the DNA. TRBV21-1 is reported as a pseudogene. CDR3 size: 14 residues.

The V gene is TRBV18, the J gene TRBJ2-2; 7 bases agree with TRBD1. From germline, CDR1 is KGHSH and CDR2 LQKENI. This CDR3 is built from 15 residues. The junction had 6 bases not matched to a gene; V was cut back by 3 bases and J by 5 bases. The chain's CDR3 is CASSPGTVKTGELFF. The CDR3 nucleotides read TGTGCCAGCTCACCGGGGACAGTAAAAACCGGGGAGCTGTTTTTT.

With regard to this clone: This may stem from a read error, because a much larger clone lies one nucleotide away. This chain connects TRBV7-2 to TRBJ2-2; the D is unclear. Trimming stripped 5 bases from V and 0 bases from J, with 7 bases between. This CDR3 is built from 14 residues. From germline, CDR1 is SGHTA and CDR2 FQGNSA. The CDR3 region is CASSQTSNTGELFF. The CDR3 bases are TGTGCCAGCAGCCAGACTTCGAACACCGGGGAGCTGTTTTTT.

The CDR3 is CAGGEVRVSPLHF. The DNA for the CDR3 is TGTGCCGGAGGGGAGGTCAGGGTTTCACCCCTCCACTTT. The chain combines TRBV6-4 with TRBJ1-6; possible D gene TRBD1, 5 bases. Germline V gene data show CDR1 as MRHNA and CDR2 as SNTAGT. V shed 11 bases and J shed 9 bases, with 17 bases lying between them. The CDR3 sequence is 13 residues long.

The CDR3 sequence: CASSLGGPPRGRGTEAFF. Here the CDR3 DNA reads TGTGCCAGCAGCTTAGGAGGGCCCCCGAGGGGTCGGGGCACTGAAGCTTTCTTT. The V and J genes are TRBV7-3 and TRBJ1-1, with a possible D match to TRBD1 (5 bases). This CDR3 is 18 amino acids long. In germline, CDR1 is SGHTA, CDR2 FQGTGA. V lost 2 bases, J lost 4 bases, and 23 bases lay in between.

This sequence joins TRBV2 and TRBJ2-3; 9 nucleotides agree with TRBD1. V lost 9 bases, J lost 3 bases, and 10 bases stayed unmatched. CDR3 size: 15 residues. CDR1 and CDR2 from the germline V gene are SNHLY and FYNNEI. The CDR3 bases are TGTGCCAGTCTCATACGCGGGACAGGGACAGATACGCAGTATTTT. Its protein product is CASLIRGTGTDTQYF.

This sequence joins TRBV7-6 and TRBJ2-1; 12 nucleotides line up with TRBD2. CDR1 is SGHVS, CDR2 FNYEAQ, per germline. The J segment lost 4 bases and the V segment lost 5 bases, leaving 6 bases of the junction unmatched. CDR3 length: 16 amino acids. This CDR3 is CASSETSGGGYNEQFF. The CDR3 DNA sequence: TGTGCCAGCAGCGAGACTAGCGGGGGCGGTTACAATGAGCAGTTCTTC.